The present T cell receptor beta chain was sequenced within a study of tumor-infiltrating lymphocytes in primary liver carcinoma. There are 15 residues in the CDR3. V was clipped by 5 bases and J by 7 bases, with 20 bases between them. The germline V gene has CDR1 MGHDK and CDR2 SYGVNS. Starting material of approximately 500 ng total RNA yielded TCR beta cDNA via a constant-region primer. Library construction for TCR beta comprised three nested multiplex PCR rounds performed with slightly modified ARM-PCR. Both of the initial two PCR rounds ran for approximately 11 cycles and employed TRBV1-TRBV30 forward primers alongside a C-beta reverse primer. TCRdb passed the multiplex PCR reads through MiXCR, listing each CDR3 protein once. The repertoire holds almost 200,000 distinct CDR3 sequences, with about 65% as singletons. Germline DNA was also extracted, and blood RNA was taken from unsorted whole blood.

The sample was peripheral blood. The receptor was isolated from a woman aged 55 to 70 with primary liver carcinoma and hepatitis B virus infection. The chain recombines TRBV25-1 with TRBJ1-2; D gene unclear. DNA of the CDR3: TGTGCCAGCAGTATCTTTTCCGGGCGGTTGATTGGCTACACCTTC. Protein product: CASSIFSGRLIGYTF.